The sequence of this TCR beta chain was determined in a study of T cells in localized non-small cell lung cancer. Study-wide results and limits: Since sequencing was restricted to only one region of the tumor, intratumor heterogeneity remains a possibility. Adjacent lung had a median approximately 50 of the 100 largest tumor clones.

V shed 5 bases and J shed 4 bases, with 8 bases lying between them. Per germline, CDR1 SGHAT and CDR2 FQNNGV. The CDR3 spans 13 residues. On this clone: Antigen specificity is unknown.

Sequencing was performed with immunoSEQ multiplex PCR; in TCRdb, only in-frame clones are kept and a portion is missing. The sample lists tens of thousands of clones, about 90% occurring once. The chain joins TRBV11-2 to TRBJ2-2; D is ambiguous. This receptor was identified in a woman aged 40-70 years with stage I lung adenocarcinoma. This specimen consisted of peripheral blood, obtained before any cancer treatment. CDR3 bases: TGTGCCAGCAGCACCAGTACCACCGGGGAGCTGTTTTTT. Protein sequence: CASSTSTTGELFF.